The 8 T cell receptor beta chains below were found in one sample sequenced in a study of blood T cells in healthy people across ages. For the second PCR, which ran for about 7 to 11 cycles, a sample-barcoded 5' primer and a J-beta primer mix were used. Each CDR3 protein is one row after TCRdb ran MiXCR on the 5' RACE reads. The sample lists about 1.4 million distinct CDR3 sequences, 59% occurring once. Sequencing input: blood. The receptor set was obtained from a man younger than 35 in good health.

This clonotype was recorded a few times. The genes are TRBV9 and TRBJ2-7; no definite D call. CDR1 is SGDLS and CDR2 is YYNGEE in the germline V gene. The CDR3 length is 14 residues. V lost 0 bases and J lost 1, with 8 bases in between. CDR3 DNA sequence: TGTGCCAGCAGCGTAGCGGCCCTATCCTACGAGCAGTACTTC. Encoded protein: CASSVAALSYEQYF.

This clonotype turned up a few times. CDR3: CASSPELSYEQFF. Here the CDR3 DNA reads TGTGCCAGCAGTCCGGAGTTAAGTTATGAGCAGTTCTTC. V gene TRBV27 combines with J gene TRBJ2-1; unclear D gene. The CDR3 runs to 13 residues. Germline V gene sequence: CDR1 MNHEY, CDR2 SMNVEV (reference sequence). V was cut by 5 bases and J by 8 bases, with 13 bases left in between.

The chain combines TRBV20-1 with TRBJ2-5; D might be TRBD2 (5 bases). The DNA end lines up better with TRBJ2-7; the J call may be wrong. Germline CDR1 is DFQATT and CDR2 is SNEGSKA (reference sequence). The CDR3 length is 15 residues. The CDR3 loop reads CSARGPRVFAGEQYF. For the CDR3, the DNA is TGCAGTGCTAGGGGCCCCCGGGTTTTTGCGGGCGAGCAGTACTTC.

Only a few counts were recorded for this clonotype. The rearrangement links TRBV25-1 to TRBJ2-7; D not resolved. CDR1 MGHDK and CDR2 SYGVNS come from the germline V gene. V gave up 5 bases and J gave up 0 bases, with 11 bases separating them. The CDR3 is made up of 14 amino acids. CDR3 residues: CASSIGIPSYEQYF. CDR3 coding DNA: TGTGCCAGCAGTATAGGGATCCCCTCCTACGAGCAGTACTTC.

This clonotype was detected only a few times. The chain uses TRBV25-1 and TRBJ2-1; the match to TRBD2 covers 14 bases. This CDR3 has 13 amino acids. CDR1 MGHDK and CDR2 SYGVNS come from the germline V gene. With V trimmed by 11 bases and J by 9 bases, 6 bases remained unmatched. The CDR3 nucleotides read TGTGCCGTGAGACTAGCGGGGGGGGTTGAGCAGTTCTTC. The encoded protein is CAVRLAGGVEQFF. Using reference TRBV25-1 and TRBJ2-1 for the parts outside the CDR3, the full variable domain is EADIYQTPRYLVIGTGKKITLECSQTMGHDKMYWYQQDPGMELHLIHYSYGVNSTEKGDLSSESTVSRIRTEHFPLTLESARPSHTSQYLCAVRLAGGVEQFFGPGTRLTVL.

The rearrangement links TRBV7-8 to TRBJ1-6; D possibly corresponds to TRBD1 (6 bases). V was pared by 3 bases and J by 4 bases, with 19 bases between. The CDR3 totals 18 residues. Per the germline V gene, CDR1 is SGHVS and CDR2 is FQNEAQ. The CDR3 sequence: CASSLGAAGGYYNSPLHF. CDR3 DNA sequence: TGTGCCAGCAGCTTGGGGGCGGCGGGCGGATATTATAATTCACCCCTCCACTTT.

As DNA, the CDR3 is TGCAGCGTTGAGGGACAGGGGGTCCGAACCTACGAGCAGTACTTC. Protein product: CSVEGQGVRTYEQYF. The chain employs TRBV29-1 and TRBJ2-7; 11 positions agree with TRBD1. V trimming: 3 bases; J trimming: 2 bases; junction bases outside the gene matches: 6. The CDR3 sequence is 15 residues long. CDR1 and CDR2 from the germline V gene are SQVTM and ANQGSEA.

This clonotype was detected a few times. The gene calls are TRBV29-1 and TRBJ2-5; TRBD2 might be the D (6 bases). The CDR3 length is 14 residues. V was trimmed by 4 bases and J by 4 bases, leaving 16 bases between them. CDR1 and CDR2 (germline): SQVTM, ANQGSEA. The CDR3 DNA follows: TGCAGCGTTGCTATAGGGATGGAGGGAGAGACCCAGTACTTC. This encodes CSVAIGMEGETQYF. The full variable domain, with the rest looked up from reference TRBV29-1 and TRBJ2-5, is SAVISQKPSRDICQRGTSLTIQCQVDSQVTMMFWYRQQPGQSLTLIATANQGSEATYESGFVIDKFPISRPNLTFSTLTVSNMSPEDSSIYLCSVAIGMEGETQYFGPGTRLLVL.